This is a list of T cell receptor beta chains from one sample in a study of T-cell memory formation after mild COVID-19. TCRdb analysed the 5' RACE reads with MiXCR anew, one entry per CDR3 protein. The sample shows 270,000 or so distinct CDR3 sequences, approximately 15% of them seen only once. Sequencing was done on a sample of PBMCs or a T cell subset sorted from them (not recorded which). The origin of the receptors is a man between 18 and 29 years old who had mild COVID-19 (a few samples of this study predate the infection). Cell type and time point are not known. Both conserved end residues are part of each CDR3. The D gene is left open where the match is weak. Clone size appears in some rows only: once, few, many, or a class for an expanded clone.

j_call d_call v_call clone_size cdr3_aa cdr3_nt
TRBJ1-6 NA TRBV27 many CASSQGGVTPLHF TGTGCCAGCAGTCAGGGTGGGGTTACGCCCCTCCACTTT
TRBJ1-2 NA TRBV2 NA CARMQATYGYTF TGTGCCAGGATGCAGGCTACCTACGGCTACACCTTC
TRBJ2-5 NA TRBV4-1 few CASSQASPGEETQYF TGCGCCAGCAGCCAAGCTAGTCCGGGAGAAGAGACCCAGTACTTC
TRBJ2-1 TRBD1 TRBV5-1 NA CASSQGTGVYNEQFF TGCGCCAGCAGCCAGGGGACAGGGGTTTACAATGAGCAGTTCTTC
TRBJ2-7 TRBD2 TRBV9 NA CASSVDSGGAYEQYF TGTGCCAGCAGCGTAGATAGCGGGGGGGCCTACGAGCAGTACTTC
TRBJ2-7 TRBD1 TRBV6-2/TRBV6-3 NA CASIPGQGPYEQYF TGTGCCAGCATCCCGGGACAGGGTCCCTACGAGCAGTACTTC
TRBJ2-1 NA TRBV5-1 NA CASSPTIGGSYNEQFF TGCGCCAGCAGCCCGACGATTGGGGGGTCCTACAATGAGCAGTTCTTC
TRBJ2-5 TRBD2 TRBV18 NA CASSPPRLAGEETQYF TGTGCCAGCTCACCACCCAGGCTAGCGGGGGAAGAGACCCAGTACTTC
TRBJ1-1 NA TRBV5-1 NA CASSPRKDTEAFF TGCGCCAGCAGCCCGCGTAAGGACACTGAAGCTTTCTTT
TRBJ2-7 NA TRBV6-5 NA CASSPGAGTHEQYF TGTGCCAGCAGTCCCGGTGCGGGAACGCACGAGCAGTACTTC
TRBJ2-3 TRBD2 TRBV7-2 few CASSRGLATDTQYF TGTGCCAGCAGCAGGGGACTAGCGACAGATACGCAGTATTTT
TRBJ1-5 TRBD1 TRBV6-1 NA CASSDLRDRSNQPQHF TGTGCCAGCAGTGACCTCCGGGACAGGTCCAATCAGCCCCAGCATTTT
TRBJ2-2 TRBD2 TRBV6-4 many CASSASGDTGELFF TGTGCCAGCAGTGCTAGCGGGGACACCGGGGAGCTGTTTTTT
TRBJ1-2 NA TRBV4-3 few CASSPRLGANYGYTF TGCGCCAGCAGCCCGAGACTGGGAGCTAACTATGGCTACACCTTC
TRBJ1-6 NA TRBV7-2 many CASSSVGWDNSPLHF TGTGCCAGCAGCAGCGTTGGGTGGGACAATTCACCCCTCCACTTT
TRBJ1-1 NA TRBV20-1 once CSASLVSTEAFF TGCAGTGCTAGTTTGGTGAGCACTGAAGCTTTCTTT
TRBJ2-5 TRBD2 TRBV4-3 few CASSPTYSGGGETQYF TGCGCCAGCAGCCCAACCTATAGCGGGGGAGGAGAGACCCAGTACTTC
TRBJ2-1 NA TRBV2 NA CASSKLGLSSYNEQFF TGTGCCAGCTCTAAACTGGGGTTGAGCTCCTACAATGAGCAGTTCTTC
TRBJ2-3 NA TRBV7-2 NA CASAGSTDTQYF TGTGCCAGCGCGGGGAGCACAGATACGCAGTATTTT
TRBJ2-3 NA TRBV5-1 NA CASTPGFPDTQYF TGCGCCAGCACCCCAGGGTTCCCAGATACGCAGTATTTT
TRBJ2-5 NA TRBV18 few CASSPRHGEETQYF TGTGCCAGCTCACCCCGACACGGAGAAGAGACCCAGTACTTC
TRBJ2-1 NA TRBV7-8 NA CASVTLGAGNEQFF TGTGCCAGCGTGACTCTGGGGGCTGGGAATGAGCAGTTCTTC
TRBJ2-7 NA TRBV4-3 NA CASSQDTIRYTSEQYF TGCGCCAGCAGCCAAGATACAATTCGGTATACTAGTGAGCAGTACTTC
TRBJ1-3 NA TRBV29-1 NA CSVEASSGNTIYF TGCAGCGTGGAGGCAAGCTCTGGAAACACCATATATTTT
TRBJ2-3 NA TRBV6-5 NA CASSSLLDGNTQYF TGTGCCAGCAGTTCTCTCTTGGACGGAAATACGCAGTATTTT
TRBJ1-6 NA TRBV23-1 once CASTSGLGPFYNSPLHF TGCGCCAGCACCTCGGGACTCGGTCCCTTCTATAATTCACCCCTCCACTTT
TRBJ2-5 TRBD2 TRBV20-1 many CSALTSGGGETQYF TGCAGTGCTCTTACTAGCGGGGGAGGCGAGACCCAGTACTTC
TRBJ2-3 NA TRBV7-2 NA CASSFVGGLTDTQYF TGTGCCAGCAGCTTTGTGGGGGGCCTAACAGATACGCAGTATTTT
TRBJ2-7 TRBD1 TRBV5-1 many CASSFWTGDPYEQYF TGCGCCAGCAGCTTTTGGACAGGGGACCCCTACGAGCAGTACTTC
TRBJ2-1 NA TRBV2 few CASRRQFTSYNEQFF TGTGCCAGCAGGAGACAGTTCACCTCCTACAATGAGCAGTTCTTC
TRBJ2-1 TRBD2 TRBV7-2 NA CASSETSDYNEQFF TGTGCCAGCAGCGAGACTAGCGACTACAATGAGCAGTTCTTC
TRBJ2-3 TRBD2 TRBV6-5 few CASSDGLDRSDTQYF TGTGCCAGCAGTGACGGACTAGATCGTTCAGATACGCAGTATTTT
TRBJ1-5 NA TRBV6-2/TRBV6-3 NA CASSYSGGSNQPQHF TGTGCCAGCAGTTACTCTGGGGGGAGCAATCAGCCCCAGCATTTT
TRBJ2-1 TRBD2 TRBV29-1 NA CSAGLAGSNEQFF TGCAGCGCGGGACTAGCGGGGTCTAATGAGCAGTTCTTC
TRBJ1-2 NA TRBV7-2 NA CASSPLPGFHGYTF TGTGCCAGCAGCCCACTGCCGGGATTTCATGGCTACACCTTC
TRBJ1-1 NA TRBV6-5 NA CASSYVGIRGAFF TGTGCCAGCAGTTATGTGGGGATACGAGGAGCTTTCTTT
TRBJ2-1 TRBD2 TRBV20-1 few CSAPGGSYNEQFF TGCAGTGCCCCGGGGGGCTCCTACAATGAGCAGTTCTTC
TRBJ2-3 NA TRBV12-3/TRBV12-4 few CASTNPERGTDTQYF TGTGCCAGCACTAACCCGGAGCGGGGCACAGATACGCAGTATTTT
TRBJ2-3 TRBD1 TRBV7-3 few CASSLTRDRGDTQYF TGTGCCAGCAGCTTAACCCGGGACAGGGGAGATACGCAGTATTTT
TRBJ1-4 NA TRBV25-1 many CASSEQGLNEKLFF TGTGCCAGCAGTGAACAGGGTCTCAATGAAAAACTGTTTTTT
TRBJ2-2 NA TRBV7-8 NA CASWSKNTGELFF TGTGCCAGCTGGTCCAAGAACACCGGGGAGCTGTTTTTT
TRBJ2-5 NA TRBV11-2 few CASSVHKRETQYF TGTGCCAGCAGCGTCCACAAGCGAGAGACCCAGTACTTC
TRBJ2-3 TRBD2 TRBV4-1 few CASSQNQASGGAGDTQYF TGCGCCAGCAGCCAAAACCAGGCTAGCGGGGGGGCCGGAGATACGCAGTATTTT
TRBJ1-4 TRBD1 TRBV5-5 NA CASSRGQPPEKLFF TGTGCCAGCAGCCGGGGACAGCCGCCTGAAAAACTGTTTTTT
TRBJ2-3 NA TRBV5-1 NA CASSLEGAYTDTQYF TGCGCCAGCAGCTTGGAGGGAGCATACACAGATACGCAGTATTTT
TRBJ2-3 NA TRBV9 NA CASSPPSRDTQYF TGTGCCAGCAGCCCCCCCAGCCGGGATACGCAGTATTTT
TRBJ1-3 NA TRBV18 few CASSPMDISGNTIYF TGTGCCAGCTCACCAATGGACATCTCTGGAAACACCATATATTTT